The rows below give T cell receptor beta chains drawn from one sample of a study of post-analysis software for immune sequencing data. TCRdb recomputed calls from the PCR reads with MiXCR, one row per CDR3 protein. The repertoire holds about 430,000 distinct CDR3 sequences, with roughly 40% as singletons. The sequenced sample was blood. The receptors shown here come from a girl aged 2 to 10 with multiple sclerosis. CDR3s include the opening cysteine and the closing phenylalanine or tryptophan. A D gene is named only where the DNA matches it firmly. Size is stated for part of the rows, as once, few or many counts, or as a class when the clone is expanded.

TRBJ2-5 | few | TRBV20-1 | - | CSARTGPLGETQYF | TGCAGTGCTAGAACAGGTCCCCTTGGCGAGACCCAGTACTTC
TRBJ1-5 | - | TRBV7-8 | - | CASSPQPGNQPQHF | TGTGCCAGCAGCCCCCAGCCGGGGAATCAGCCCCAGCATTTT
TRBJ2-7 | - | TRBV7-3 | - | CASSLTWGVEQYF | TGTGCCAGCAGCTTAACTTGGGGGGTAGAGCAGTACTTC
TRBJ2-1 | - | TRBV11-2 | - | CASRLIGRTHNEQFF | TGTGCCAGCAGGCTGATAGGGCGGACCCACAATGAGCAGTTCTTC
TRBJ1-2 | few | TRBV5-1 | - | CASSAGDYGYTF | TGCGCCAGCAGCGCCGGGGACTATGGCTACACCTTC
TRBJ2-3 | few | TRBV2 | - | CASNKGWGTDTQYF | TGTGCCAGCAATAAGGGTTGGGGCACAGATACGCAGTATTTT
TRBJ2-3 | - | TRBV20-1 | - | CSARRLAGTDTQYF | TGCAGTGCCAGAAGGCTAGCTGGCACAGATACGCAGTATTTT
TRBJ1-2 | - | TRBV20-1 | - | CSARGPLPNYGYTF | TGCAGTGCTAGAGGTCCACTTCCTAACTATGGCTACACCTTC
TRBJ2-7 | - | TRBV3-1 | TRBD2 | CASSQDKGLAGSYEQYF | TGTGCCAGCAGCCAAGATAAGGGACTAGCGGGATCCTACGAGCAGTACTTC
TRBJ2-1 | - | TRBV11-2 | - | CASSFTSGLSNEQFF | TGTGCCAGCAGCTTCACCAGCGGCTTATCAAATGAGCAGTTCTTC
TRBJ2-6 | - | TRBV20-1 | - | CSASDDRLWRGANALTF | TGCAGTGCTAGTGATGACCGACTGTGGAGAGGGGCCAACGCCCTGACTTTC